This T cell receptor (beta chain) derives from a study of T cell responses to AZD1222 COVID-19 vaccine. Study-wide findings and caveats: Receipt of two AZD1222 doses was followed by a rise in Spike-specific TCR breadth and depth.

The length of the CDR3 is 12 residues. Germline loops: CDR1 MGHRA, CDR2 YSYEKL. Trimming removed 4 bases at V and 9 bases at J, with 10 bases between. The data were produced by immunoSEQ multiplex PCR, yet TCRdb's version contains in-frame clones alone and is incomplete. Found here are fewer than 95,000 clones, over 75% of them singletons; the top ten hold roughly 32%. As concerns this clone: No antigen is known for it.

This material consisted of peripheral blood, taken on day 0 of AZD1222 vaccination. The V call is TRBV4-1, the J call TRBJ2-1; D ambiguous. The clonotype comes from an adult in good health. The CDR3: CASSPIWGEQFF. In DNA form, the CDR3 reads TGCGCCAGCAGCCCAATCTGGGGTGAGCAGTTCTTC.